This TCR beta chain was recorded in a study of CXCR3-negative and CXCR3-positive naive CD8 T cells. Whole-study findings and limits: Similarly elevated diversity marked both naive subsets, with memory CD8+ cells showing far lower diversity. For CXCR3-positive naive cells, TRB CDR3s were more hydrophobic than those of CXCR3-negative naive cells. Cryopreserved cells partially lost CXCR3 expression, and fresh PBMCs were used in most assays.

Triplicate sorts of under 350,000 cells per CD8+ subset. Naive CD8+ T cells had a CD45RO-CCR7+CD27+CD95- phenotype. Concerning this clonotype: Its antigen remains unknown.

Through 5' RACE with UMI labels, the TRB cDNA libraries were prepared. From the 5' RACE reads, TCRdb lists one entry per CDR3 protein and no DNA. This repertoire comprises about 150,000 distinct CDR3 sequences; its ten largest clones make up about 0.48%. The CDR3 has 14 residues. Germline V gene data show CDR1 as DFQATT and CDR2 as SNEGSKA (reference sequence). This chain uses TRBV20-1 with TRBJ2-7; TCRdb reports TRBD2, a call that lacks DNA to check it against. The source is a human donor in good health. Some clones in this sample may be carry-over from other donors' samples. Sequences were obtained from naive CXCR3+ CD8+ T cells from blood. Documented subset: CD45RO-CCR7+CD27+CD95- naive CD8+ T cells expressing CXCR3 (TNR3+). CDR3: CSARSMDGPSEQYF.